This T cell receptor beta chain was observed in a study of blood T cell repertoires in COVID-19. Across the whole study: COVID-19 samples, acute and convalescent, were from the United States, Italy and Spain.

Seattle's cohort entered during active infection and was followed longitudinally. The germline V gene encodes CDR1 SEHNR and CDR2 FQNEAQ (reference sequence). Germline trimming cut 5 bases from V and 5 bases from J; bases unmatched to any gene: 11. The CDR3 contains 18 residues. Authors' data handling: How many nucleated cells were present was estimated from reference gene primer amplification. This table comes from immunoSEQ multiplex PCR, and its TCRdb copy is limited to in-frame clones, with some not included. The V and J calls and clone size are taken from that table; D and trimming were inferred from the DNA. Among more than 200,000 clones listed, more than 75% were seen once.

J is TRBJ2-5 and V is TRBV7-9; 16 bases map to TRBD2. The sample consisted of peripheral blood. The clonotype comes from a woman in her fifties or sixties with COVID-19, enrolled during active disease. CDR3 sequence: CASSTSGLAGGPMETQYF. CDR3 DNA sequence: TGTGCCAGCAGCACTTCGGGACTAGCGGGAGGGCCGATGGAGACCCAGTACTTC.